The clone carrying this TCR beta chain has just one count. The source of the sample is a study of blood T cell repertoires in COVID-19. Study-level information: Specimens from acute and convalescent COVID-19 originated in the United States, Italy and Spain. PBMCs, B-cell-depleted T cells, or T cells provided the cDNA or gDNA that made up the material.

Profiled with immunoSEQ multiplex PCR; TCRdb holds only in-frame clones, not every one. The repertoire includes a few hundred thousand clones, approximately 86% of them detected once, and around 4% sits in the top ten. The CDR3 loop spans 14 amino acids. The germline CDR1 and CDR2 sequences are SEHNR and FQNEAQ (reference sequence). With V trimmed by 2 bases and J by 5 bases, 4 bases remained unmatched. Individuals drawn from around 25 US areas were about 18 to 95 years old. Participants reported their clinical history, and cohort assignment relied on those reports. This sequence originates from a woman in her forties with acute COVID-19. The rearrangement links TRBV7-9 to TRBJ2-3, with TRBD2 identical over 7 bases. The sequenced sample consisted of PBMCs or T cells enriched from blood (not recorded which). CDR3 sequence: CASSLSAGEDTQYF. The CDR3 DNA sequence: TGTGCCAGCAGCTTATCGGCGGGAGAAGATACGCAGTATTTT. Looking up the rest from reference TRBV7-9 and TRBJ2-3 gives the full variable domain: DTGVSQNPRHKITKRGQNVTFRCDPISEHNRLYWYRQTLGQGPEFLTYFQNEAQLEKSRLLSDRFSAERPKGSFSTLEIQRTEQGDSAMYLCASSLSAGEDTQYFGPGTRLTVL.